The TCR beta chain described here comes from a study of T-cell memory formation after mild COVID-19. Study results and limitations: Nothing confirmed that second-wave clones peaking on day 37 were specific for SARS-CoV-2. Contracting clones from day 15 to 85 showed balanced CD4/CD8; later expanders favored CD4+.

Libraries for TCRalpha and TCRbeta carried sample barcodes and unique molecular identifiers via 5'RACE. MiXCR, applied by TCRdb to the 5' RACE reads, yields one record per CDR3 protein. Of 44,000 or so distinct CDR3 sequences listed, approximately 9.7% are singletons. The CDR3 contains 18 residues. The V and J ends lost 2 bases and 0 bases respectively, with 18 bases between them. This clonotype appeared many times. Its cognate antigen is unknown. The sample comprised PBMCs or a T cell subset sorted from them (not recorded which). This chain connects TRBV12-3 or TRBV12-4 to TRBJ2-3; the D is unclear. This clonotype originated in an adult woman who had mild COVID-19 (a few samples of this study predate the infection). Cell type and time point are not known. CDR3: CASSLNSGRISSTDTQYF. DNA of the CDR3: TGTGCCAGCAGTTTAAATTCCGGGCGGATATCTAGCACAGATACGCAGTATTTT.